This record looks at one T cell receptor beta chain sequence and its context. Its specificity is not known. Each of TCRalpha and TCRbeta cDNA went through two nested PCRs, lasting about 15 and 9 cycles. From its re-call of the 5' RACE reads, TCRdb lists each CDR3 protein once, without DNA. Its listing shows approximately 400,000 distinct CDR3 sequences. The entry originates in a study of monozygotic twins with inflammatory bowel disease. General study points: Healthy co-twins had higher TCRbeta inverse Simpson diversity than their IBD twins.

The length of the CDR3 is 15 residues. In germline, CDR1 is DFQATT, CDR2 SNEGSKA (reference sequence). The chain links TRBV20-1 to TRBJ2-3; there is no DNA to check the TCRdb D call of TRBD1. The sample was blood. The clonotype was recovered from a human donor with ulcerative colitis or Crohn's disease, or a healthy co-twin of an affected twin (not recorded which). CDR3 residues: CSASRSSGGADTQYF.